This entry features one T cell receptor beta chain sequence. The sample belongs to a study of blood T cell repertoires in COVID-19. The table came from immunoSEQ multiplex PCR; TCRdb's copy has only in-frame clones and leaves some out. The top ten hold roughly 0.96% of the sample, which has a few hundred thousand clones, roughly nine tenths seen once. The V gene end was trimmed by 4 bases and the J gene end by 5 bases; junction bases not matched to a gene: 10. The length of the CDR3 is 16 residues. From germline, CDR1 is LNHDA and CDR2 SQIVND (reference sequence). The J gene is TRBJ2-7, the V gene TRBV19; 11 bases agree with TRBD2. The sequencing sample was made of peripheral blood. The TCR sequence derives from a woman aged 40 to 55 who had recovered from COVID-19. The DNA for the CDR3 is TGTGCCAGTAGTACCTCCCCGGGACTAGCGGTCCACGAGCAGTACTTC. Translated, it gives CASSTSPGLAVHEQYF.